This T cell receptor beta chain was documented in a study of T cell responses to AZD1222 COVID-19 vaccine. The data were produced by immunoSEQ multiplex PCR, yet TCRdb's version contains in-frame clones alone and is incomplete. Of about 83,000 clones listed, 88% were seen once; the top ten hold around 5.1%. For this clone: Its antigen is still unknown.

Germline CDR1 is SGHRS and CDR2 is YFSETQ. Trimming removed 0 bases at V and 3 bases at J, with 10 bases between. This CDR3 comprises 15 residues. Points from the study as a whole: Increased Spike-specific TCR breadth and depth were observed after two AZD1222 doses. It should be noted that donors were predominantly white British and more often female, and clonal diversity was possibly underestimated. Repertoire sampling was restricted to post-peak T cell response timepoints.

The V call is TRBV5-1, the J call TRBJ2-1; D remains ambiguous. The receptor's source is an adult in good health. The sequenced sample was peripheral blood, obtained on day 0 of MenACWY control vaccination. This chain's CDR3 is CASSLAGQVYNEQFF. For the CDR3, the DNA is TGCGCCAGCAGCTTGGCCGGGCAGGTCTACAATGAGCAGTTCTTC. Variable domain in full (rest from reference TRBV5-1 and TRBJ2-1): KAGVTQTPRYLIKTRGQQVTLSCSPISGHRSVSWYQQTPGQGLQFLFEYFSETQRNKGNFPGRFSGRQFSNSRSEMNVSTLELGDSALYLCASSLAGQVYNEQFFGPGTRLTVL.